Following are 28 T cell receptor beta chains from one sample sequenced in a study of T cell responses to AZD1222 COVID-19 vaccine. The assay was immunoSEQ multiplex PCR, and TCRdb's table has in-frame clones only and misses some. The table includes approximately 64,000 clones, over 80% detected once. Sequenced material: peripheral blood, taken 28 days after the second dose of the MenACWY control vaccine. Source of these receptors: an adult who received the MenACWY meningococcal vaccine as a control.

The V and J genes are TRBV4-1 and TRBJ2-1; D uncertain. Trimming took 1 base from V and 9 from J, leaving 4 bases between them. Germline values: CDR1 MGHRA, CDR2 YSYEKL. This CDR3 spans 11 amino acids. The CDR3 reads CASSQVGEQFF. DNA of the CDR3: TGCGCCAGCAGCCAAGTAGGTGAGCAGTTCTTC.

J is TRBJ2-6 and V is TRBV6-6; no clear D gene. Trimming removed 2 bases from V and 4 bases from J, with 12 bases in between. The CDR3 runs to 16 residues. The V gene's germline CDR1 is MNHNY and CDR2 SVGAGI (reference sequence). CDR3 in amino acids: CASSYVSATGANVLTF. Written as DNA, the CDR3 is TGTGCCAGCAGTTACGTCTCGGCTACAGGGGCCAACGTCCTGACTTTC.

A single count supports this clone. This chain uses TRBV7-2 with TRBJ2-1; possibly TRBD2 for D (6 bases). This CDR3 is built from 13 residues. Looked up from germline, CDR1 is SGHTA and CDR2 is FQGNSA. Trimming took off 5 bases at V and 7 bases at J, with 12 bases between the two ends. The CDR3 is CASSHPRGNEQFF. CDR3 bases: TGTGCCAGCAGCCACCCTCGGGGGAATGAGCAGTTCTTC.

This clone has only one observation. The V and J genes are TRBV2 and TRBJ1-4; D unclear. Trimming shortened V by 6 bases and J by 6 bases, and 11 bases separated the two germline ends. The CDR3 contains 13 residues. Germline-derived CDR1 and CDR2 are SNHLY and FYNNEI. Here the CDR3 reads CASSGEPDEKLFF. CDR3 nucleotides: TGTGCCAGCAGCGGGGAACCGGATGAAAAACTGTTTTTT.

The chain employs TRBV10-1 and TRBJ2-1; D is ambiguous. Germline values: CDR1 WNHNN, CDR2 SYGVQD (reference sequence). CDR3 length: 12 amino acids. Between the trimmed V and J ends, which lost 2 bases and 7 bases, there was a span of 6 bases. CDR3 in amino acids: CASSELMNEQFF. CDR3 in DNA: TGCGCCAGCAGTGAGCTGATGAATGAGCAGTTCTTC.

This rearrangement joins TRBV19 to TRBJ1-5, with no clear D. The length of the CDR3 is 15 residues. V was cut by 0 bases and J by 4 bases, with 10 bases left in between. CDR1 and CDR2 from the germline V gene are LNHDA and SQIVND (reference sequence). Here the CDR3 reads CASSIDTSRNQPQHF. The CDR3 bases are TGTGCCAGTAGTATAGATACTAGCAGAAATCAGCCCCAGCATTTT.

The genes are TRBV27 and TRBJ2-1; 8 bases line up with TRBD2. This CDR3 has 14 residues. The V gene's germline CDR1 is MNHEY and CDR2 SMNVEV (reference sequence). J lost 0 bases, V lost 8 bases, and 3 bases had no gene match. CDR3 in amino acids: CASRRGGSYNEQFF. The CDR3 bases are TGTGCCAGCCGCCGGGGGGGCTCCTACAATGAGCAGTTCTTC.

The count of this clone is one. The rearrangement joins TRBV4-1 to TRBJ1-1; D gene unclear. Trimming shortened V by 2 bases and J by 1 base, and 8 bases separated the two germline ends. Per germline, CDR1 MGHRA and CDR2 YSYEKL. The CDR3 has 14 residues. DNA for the CDR3: TGCGCCAGCAGCCAACGGACGGGGAACACTGAAGCTTTCTTT. The encoded protein is CASSQRTGNTEAFF.

This chain connects TRBV6-5 to TRBJ2-7, with 8 nucleotides matching TRBD1. V lost 7 bases to trimming and J lost 3 bases; unmatched junction nucleotides: 5. CDR1 is MNHEY, CDR2 SVGAGI, per germline. The CDR3 covers 13 residues. The chain's CDR3 is CASNAGGFYEQYF. DNA for the CDR3: TGTGCCAGCAATGCAGGGGGCTTCTACGAGCAGTACTTC.

The chain links TRBV6-2 or TRBV6-3 to TRBJ2-5; D is ambiguous. CDR3 length: 12 residues. Trimming left V 0 bases short and J 4 bases short, with 3 bases between. The germline gives CDR1 MNHEY, CDR2 SVGEGT. As DNA, the CDR3 is TGTGCCAGCAGTTACTCCAGAGAGACCCAGTACTTC. This translates into CASSYSRETQYF.

J is TRBJ2-1 and V is TRBV3-1 (or the pseudogene TRBV3-2); 7 bases agree with TRBD2. Trimming removed 4 bases from V and 6 bases from J; junction bases left unmatched: 12. CDR3 length: 16 amino acids. Germline values: CDR1 LGHDT, CDR2 YNNKEL (reference sequence). CDR3 region: CASSPWLGIAGNEQFF. CDR3 DNA: TGTGCCAGCAGCCCCTGGTTGGGAATAGCGGGCAATGAGCAGTTCTTC.

The chain employs TRBV4-2 and TRBJ2-1; 15 bases fit TRBD2. Germline values: CDR1 LGHNA, CDR2 YNFKEQ. CDR3 length: 19 amino acids. The junction had 10 bases not matched to a gene; V was cut back by 0 bases and J by 7 bases. This chain's CDR3 is CASSQDPLGTSGRKNEQFF. The CDR3 DNA is TGTGCCAGCAGCCAAGACCCATTAGGGACTAGCGGGAGGAAGAATGAGCAGTTCTTC.

The chain joins TRBV30 to TRBJ1-6; maybe TRBD1 (6 bases). The V and J ends lost 3 bases and 7 bases respectively, with 10 bases between them. Germline loops: CDR1 GTSNPN, CDR2 SVGIG (reference sequence). The CDR3 spans 13 residues. The CDR3 nucleotides are TGTGCCTGGAGGGGGACAATCAATTCACCCCTCCACTTT. Translation gives CAWRGTINSPLHF.

This clone came up once. The DNA of the CDR3 is TGTGCCAGCAGTCTGGACATTGCCGAGCAGTACTTC. Translation: CASSLDIAEQYF. The chain links TRBV28 to TRBJ2-7; D may be TRBD1 (5 bases). Germline V gene sequence: CDR1 MDHEN, CDR2 SYDVKM. This CDR3 has 12 amino acids. Between the trimmed V and J ends, which lost 5 bases and 6 bases, there was a span of 11 bases.

The rearrangement uses TRBV5-3 and TRBJ2-1; 7 bases fit TRBD1. TRBV5-3 is filed as an ORF, its function uncertain. CDR3 length equals 14 residues. The V gene end was trimmed by 5 bases and the J gene end by 8 bases; junction bases not matched to a gene: 10. Here the CDR3 DNA reads TGTGCCAGAAGGTACAGACAGGGTCTTTATGAGCAGTTCTTC. Its translation: CARRYRQGLYEQFF.

This clone showed up just once. The rearrangement uses TRBV6-2 or TRBV6-3 and TRBJ2-7; D unclear. The CDR3 is 15 amino acids. CDR1 and CDR2 from the germline V gene are MNHEY and SVGEGT. V dropped 2 bases and J dropped 2 bases, with 13 bases sitting between them. CDR3 amino acids: CASSYGPEAAYEQYF. CDR3 DNA: TGTGCCAGCAGTTACGGGCCGGAAGCCGCCTACGAGCAGTACTTC.

The chain employs TRBV28 and TRBJ1-5; D uncertain. Germline CDR1 and CDR2: MDHEN and SYDVKM. This CDR3 is built from 13 residues. V dropped 3 bases and J dropped 3 bases, with 6 bases sitting between them. Here the CDR3 DNA reads TGTGCCAGCAGTTTCTCAGTCAATCAGCCCCAGCATTTT. Translated: CASSFSVNQPQHF.

The genes are TRBV23-1 and TRBJ1-1, with a tentative D call TRBD1 (5 bases). TRBV23-1 falls under the ORF class, with uncertain function. This CDR3 spans 15 amino acids. V lost 11 bases and J lost 1, with 20 bases in between. The CDR3 here is CAFGGSGLTNTEAFF. CDR3 nucleotide sequence: TGCGCCTTCGGGGGGTCCGGCCTTACGAACACTGAAGCTTTCTTT.

This clone was detected only once. V and J are TRBV5-4 and TRBJ2-2; 7 bases match TRBD1. V gave up 7 bases and J gave up 1 base; unmatched junction bases: 7. Per germline, CDR1 SGHNT and CDR2 YYREEE (reference sequence). CDR3 length: 15 amino acids. CDR3 sequence (DNA): TGTGCCAGCGGGAACCGGGACAGGAACACCGGGGAGCTGTTTTTT. Protein sequence: CASGNRDRNTGELFF.

V and J are TRBV12-3 or TRBV12-4 and TRBJ1-2, with D maybe TRBD1 (5 bases). CDR3 size: 12 residues. V shed 6 bases and J shed 6 bases, with 11 bases lying between them. This chain's CDR3 is CASSREGHGYTF. In DNA, the CDR3 is TGTGCCAGCAGCCGGGAGGGACATGGCTACACCTTC.

The V call is TRBV20-1, the J call TRBJ1-2; D ambiguous. CDR1 is DFQATT and CDR2 is SNEGSKA in the germline V gene (reference sequence). Trimming left V 1 base short and J 8 bases short, with 8 bases between. The CDR3 spans 11 residues. The CDR3 region has the DNA TGCAGTGCTAGAGTTTTAGAGGGCTACACCTTC. Translated: CSARVLEGYTF.

This rearrangement joins TRBV6-2 or TRBV6-3 to TRBJ2-1; 8 bases line up with TRBD2. The germline V gene has CDR1 MNHEY and CDR2 SVGEGT. This CDR3 contains 16 residues. The V gene end was trimmed by 0 bases and the J gene end by 5 bases; junction bases not matched to a gene: 6. The DNA for the CDR3 is TGTGCCAGCAGTTACTCGAGCGGGAGAAGGAACAATGAGCAGTTCTTC. This translates into CASSYSSGRRNNEQFF.

The chain uses TRBV11-2 and TRBJ1-1, with D hard to call. This CDR3 region has 14 residues. Looked up from germline, CDR1 is SGHAT and CDR2 is FQNNGV. The V end lost 10 bases, the J end lost 2 bases, and 17 bases lay between the germline ends. CDR3 in amino acids: CATSTRPRNTEAFF. In DNA, the CDR3 is TGTGCCACATCAACGAGGCCGCGCAACACTGAAGCTTTCTTT.

This clone was counted a single time. The chain links TRBV9 to TRBJ2-3; 9 nucleotides line up with TRBD2. The CDR3 runs 15 residues. The germline V gene encodes CDR1 SGDLS and CDR2 YYNGEE. The J segment lost 10 bases and the V segment lost 4 bases, leaving 13 bases of the junction unmatched. This CDR3 reads CASSPGAVAGESQYF. CDR3 DNA sequence: TGTGCCAGCAGCCCCGGGGCGGTAGCGGGAGAATCGCAGTATTTT.

The chain recombines TRBV30 with TRBJ1-5; TRBD1 is a possible D gene (5 bases). The germline CDR1 and CDR2 sequences are GTSNPN and SVGIG (reference sequence). Between the trimmed V and J ends, which lost 7 bases and 6 bases, there was a span of 16 bases. The CDR3 runs 13 residues. For the CDR3, the DNA is TGTGCCTTCGCTCCAGGGAATCGTCAGCCCCAGCATTTT. Translation: CAFAPGNRQPQHF. The whole variable domain, remainder taken from reference TRBV30 and TRBJ1-5, is SQTIHQWPATLVQPVGSPLSLECTVEGTSNPNLYWYRQAAGRGLQLLFYSVGIGQISSEVPQNLSASRPQDRQFILSSKKLLLSDSGFYLCAFAPGNRQPQHFGDGTRLSIL.

The chain employs TRBV28 and TRBJ2-3, with D unresolved. Germline CDR1 is MDHEN and CDR2 is SYDVKM. The CDR3 extends over 15 amino acids. With 4 bases removed from V and 2 bases from J, the gap between germline ends came to 13 bases. The CDR3 here is CASSSPDRFTDTQYF. In DNA, the CDR3 is TGTGCCAGCAGTTCCCCGGACCGATTCACAGATACGCAGTATTTT.

V gene TRBV6-1 combines with J gene TRBJ2-5, with 8 bases lining up with TRBD2. Germline-derived CDR1 and CDR2 are MNHNS and SASEGT. The CDR3 sequence is 14 residues long. V shed 6 bases and J 5 bases; nucleotides not matched to a gene: 8. The CDR3 coding sequence is TGTGCCAGCAGCAACGGGAGGGCCGAGGAGACCCAGTACTTC. Its protein product is CASSNGRAEETQYF.

The CDR3 protein is CASSVDYNEQFF. The DNA of the CDR3 is TGTGCCAGCAGCGTAGATTACAATGAGCAGTTCTTC. The V and J genes are TRBV16 and TRBJ2-1; the D is unclear. CDR1 and CDR2 (germline): KGHSY, FQNENV. V was cut by 5 bases and J by 4 bases, with 6 bases left in between. This CDR3 has 12 amino acids. Combining the CDR3 with reference TRBV16 and TRBJ2-1 gives the whole variable domain GEEVAQTPKHLVRGEGQKAKLYCAPIKGHSYVFWYQQVLKNEFKFLISFQNENVFDETGMPKERFSAKCLPNSPCSLEIQATKLEDSAVYFCASSVDYNEQFFGPGTRLTVL.